What follows are 6 T cell receptor beta chains derived from one specimen sequenced in a study of spatial heterogeneity in lung cancer. The time point here: sample taken at primary tumor resection. The study sequenced unsorted whole RNA from tumor, nontumor lung or frozen PBMC. TCRdb passed the 5' RACE reads through MiXCR, listing each CDR3 protein once. The table records about 38,000 distinct CDR3 sequences, approximately 7.5% of them present only once. The sequencing used PBMCs, collected at surgery. The receptors originated from a male donor with early-stage non-small cell lung cancer.

This clonotype was seen at least ten times. The rearrangement uses TRBV20-1 and TRBJ1-4; D perhaps matches TRBD1 (5 bases). Trimming pared 4 bases from V and 8 bases from J, leaving 14 bases between. Germline-derived CDR1 and CDR2 are DFQATT and SNEGSKA (reference sequence). This CDR3 spans 13 amino acids. The CDR3 reads CSATDSGGEKLFF. CDR3 DNA sequence: TGCAGTGCTACCGACTCCGGGGGAGAAAAACTGTTTTTT.

This clonotype was counted ten times or more. This sequence joins TRBV20-1 and TRBJ1-1; no firm D call. The CDR3 sequence is 15 residues long. The V gene lost 7 bases and the J gene lost 4 bases, with 22 bases spanning the gap. Germline CDR1 DFQATT, CDR2 SNEGSKA (reference sequence). The CDR3 protein is CSVIDPRATGTEAFF. CDR3 coding DNA: TGCAGTGTTATAGACCCCCGGGCAACGGGCACTGAAGCTTTCTTT.

This chain uses TRBV6-9 with TRBJ2-4, with 7 nucleotides matching TRBD1. Germline assignment: CDR1 MNHGY and CDR2 SVAAGI. V trimming: 6 bases; J trimming: 4 bases; junction bases outside the gene matches: 6. This CDR3 comprises 14 residues. CDR3 DNA sequence: TGTGCCAGCAGCGTAGACAGGGCGAAAAACATTCAGTACTTC. Protein product: CASSVDRAKNIQYF.

This clonotype was counted many times. The chain is built from TRBV4-2 and TRBJ2-7; D might be TRBD2 (7 bases). The CDR3 extends over 18 amino acids. The V gene lost 1 base and the J gene lost 0 bases, with 19 bases spanning the gap. Germline CDR1 reads LGHNA; CDR2 reads YNFKEQ. CDR3 region: CASSQGRGGGFSSYEQYF. CDR3 in DNA: TGTGCCAGCAGCCAAGGGCGGGGCGGGGGCTTCAGCTCCTACGAGCAGTACTTC.

This clonotype is labeled medium-sized (0.01 to 0.1%). V and J are TRBV7-2 and TRBJ2-5; D gene uncertain. Germline-derived CDR1 and CDR2 are SGHTA and FQGNSA. The length of the CDR3 is 12 residues. Trimming took 5 bases from V and 9 from J, leaving 13 bases between them. The CDR3 here is CASSQASGPQYF. CDR3 DNA: TGTGCCAGCAGCCAGGCGTCCGGGCCCCAGTACTTC.

This chain joins TRBV6-2 or TRBV6-3 and TRBJ2-4; D call uncertain. V was pared by 0 bases and J by 4 bases, with 7 bases between. This CDR3 contains 14 residues. Germline assignment: CDR1 MNHEY and CDR2 SVGEGT. The CDR3 loop reads CASSYSRIKNIQYF. The CDR3 DNA reads TGTGCCAGCAGTTACTCCCGGATAAAAAACATTCAGTACTTC.